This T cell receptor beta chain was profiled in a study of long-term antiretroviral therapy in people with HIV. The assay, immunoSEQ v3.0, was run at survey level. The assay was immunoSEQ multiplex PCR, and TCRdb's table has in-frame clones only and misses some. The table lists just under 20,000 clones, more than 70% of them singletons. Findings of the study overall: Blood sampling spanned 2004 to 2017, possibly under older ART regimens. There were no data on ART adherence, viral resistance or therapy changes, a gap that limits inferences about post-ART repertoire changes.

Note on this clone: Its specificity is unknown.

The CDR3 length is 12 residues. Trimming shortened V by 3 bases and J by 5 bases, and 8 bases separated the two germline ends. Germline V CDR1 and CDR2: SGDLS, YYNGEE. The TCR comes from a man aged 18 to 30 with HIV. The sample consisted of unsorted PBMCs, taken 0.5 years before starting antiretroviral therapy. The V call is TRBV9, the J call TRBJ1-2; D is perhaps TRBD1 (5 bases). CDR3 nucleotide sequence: TGTGCCAGCAGCGCGGGGCCATATGGCTACACCTTC. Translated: CASSAGPYGYTF.